This T cell receptor beta chain was identified in a study of cytomegalovirus exposure and HLA in healthy donors (dated by TCRdb to about 2017). With regard to the full study: An earlier analysis of some 550 of the donors reported 250 to 300 Gb of sequence data and more than 90 million unique TCR beta sequences from some 180 million T cells. Roughly five DR-DQ haplotypes were handled as single units for association and clustering because linkage in the cohort was strong. Every repertoire in the discovery cohort had been generated on one and the same sequencing platform. To decide whether each TCR beta V gene segment behaved as functional or pseudogenic, an earlier analysis of some 540 of the donors relied on high-throughput TCR beta sequencing. Rather than drawing on any new phenotypic data, the later analysis identified candidate immune exposures from TCR beta sequences and the way those sequences occurred across donors. The genetic ancestry cluster associated with self-reported Caucasian donors included about 84% of the roughly 400 genotyped donors. Class I and class II HLA loci were covered by the typing at four-digit resolution. Among roughly 400 genotyped donors of the cohort, an average of about 240,000 unique TCR beta nucleotide sequences were sequenced per donor, around a sixth of them non-productive. An early release covering roughly 640 HLA-typed donors comprised roughly 300 gigabases of sequencing data and around 80 million unique TCR sequences. The study aimed to test whether cataloging public T cell receptors could reveal signatures of past pathogen exposure. Donor age, sex, ethnicity and CMV serostatus were collected together with the repertoire data. Besides the first cohort of approximately 710 subjects, a separate validation cohort made up of 120 different subjects was used. Genome-wide SNP genotypes for about three fifths of the 666 donors were used in a later genetic analysis, which treated that subset as a discovery cohort. Using immunosequencing, the study profiled T cell repertoires from 666 subjects and related those repertoires to cytomegalovirus serostatus. To predict cytomegalovirus infection status, the study brought together high-throughput TCR immunosequencing, statistical association of individual TCRs with disease status, and machine learning. In a later analysis, previously published TCR beta repertoires from several hundred donors were re-analyzed and high-resolution HLA genotyping was added so that TCR occurrence patterns could be studied. Typing coverage varied by locus: roughly 629-630 donors for A, B, C, DRB1 and DQB1; roughly 560 for DQA1; over 600 for DPA1; around 450 for DPB1. What the research found in general, with its limitations: A later genetic analysis reported fewer N-insertions in productive TCRs among donors in an Asian-associated ancestry cluster than the roughly 720-donor mean. Because HLA typing was unavailable for some donors at each locus, only the typed subset was used in association tests. Some IMGT-functional V segments, including TRBV6-2 and TRBV6-3, could not be distinguished by the 87-base-pair reads and were therefore excluded. The only immune exposure information available for the cohort was CMV serostatus. Specific HLA alleles were associated with 18,000 or so TCR beta sequences at a false discovery rate of 0.05 in a later analysis. The study listed approximately 150 TCR beta chains as associated with cytomegalovirus. In a later genetic analysis, a missense DCLRE1C variant was associated with V-gene and J-gene trimming of TCR beta chains, and the association was replicated in an independent cohort. Presence/absence analyses assumed roughly uniform sequencing depth across donors, an assumption that may not hold. Compared with equally common non-associated chains, HLA-associated TCR beta chains in a later analysis were more clonally expanded and had lower generation probabilities. Broadly in line with IMGT annotations, most TCR beta V segments showed up in productive rearrangements about 90% or about 30% of the time in an earlier analysis of 450 to 750 of the donors. The authors suggested that the approach could potentially be extended to other disease states and immunological phenotypes. When HLA alleles, especially DR and DQ, strongly co-occurred, TCR associations were difficult to assign to individual alleles. A cluster of highly shared sequence variants was judged likely to represent a technical artifact of the sequencing pipeline. In both the original and validation cohorts, the classifier was reported to diagnose cytomegalovirus status with high specificity and sensitivity. In a later analysis, several top co-occurrence clusters were reported to appear linked to parvovirus B19, influenza, CMV and Epstein-Barr virus. Most CMV-associated TCR beta chains appeared to be HLA-restricted in a later analysis, and the HLA associations seemed to be driven largely by CMV exposure. Three of the identified cytomegalovirus-associated TCR beta chains were confirmed in vitro to be specific for cytomegalovirus antigens. A later analysis found that TCR association rates varied across HLA loci, with DRB1 alleles showing the most associated TCRs and HLA-C alleles the fewest. The earlier analysis of approximately 560 of the donors excluded roughly 17 rarely observed V segments, including chromosome 9 orphons, because counts were too low. Only TCR beta chains were sequenced in this cohort, and the absence of alpha or paired-chain data limited detectable features. A further reported finding was that TCR beta sequences accurately predicted the HLA-A and HLA-B alleles for most subjects in the first cohort. Most TCR sequences were observed very rarely across donors, whereas some public TCRs were present in many individuals. Correlated functional status among segregating V segments might reflect linkage disequilibrium, but an unknown experimental factor could not be ruled out.

The cohort consisted of fewer than 700 healthy bone marrow donors. Cohort members were all nominally healthy when sampled, although unrecorded immune exposures were likely present. The donor tested CMV seropositive and was one of the 289 seropositive cohort members. A peripheral blood sample was provided by each donor, and peripheral blood mononuclear cells were used for TCR beta sequencing. The Qiagen DNeasy Blood Extraction Kit was used to extract genomic DNA from the blood cell samples. On this clone: The antigen this receptor binds is unknown. Nothing much larger sits one base from this clone, and base qualities are not available.

The V end gives up 2 bases and the J end 5 bases, leaving 9 bases in the junction not matched to a gene. According to the germline V gene, CDR1 reads SGHRS and CDR2 reads YFSETQ. The CDR3 runs 16 amino acids, cysteine and phenylalanine included. Of all the DNA, just the CDR3 is kept, 48 bases in frame from base 1. To prepare the library, the immunoSEQ multiplex PCR assay was applied. For the multiplex PCR, a mixture combining 60 forward primers for TCR Vbeta segments and 13 reverse primers for TCR Jbeta segments was used. The CDR3 region of rearranged TCR beta genes was amplified from genomic DNA by a multiplex PCR assay. The amplified TCR beta libraries were sequenced on the Illumina HiSeq System as 87-base-pair reads. The paper's processing steps were these. A later analysis counted approximately 74 million unique TCR beta chains across the 690 or so repertoires, and roughly 9.9 million of these chains were shared by at least two donors. Raw reads were error-corrected and collapsed into unique sequences by a nearest-neighbor algorithm in which closely related sequences were merged to remove PCR and sequencing errors. To assign V, D and J gene segments, CDR3 sequences were aligned to IMGT reference sequences. For a sequence to be retained, a match of at least six nucleotides was required to both a V gene segment and a J gene segment. A rearrangement was called productive if the CDR3 had no stop codons and remained in frame with V and J, and every other rearrangement was called non-productive. CDR3 was defined according to IMGT convention as the region running from the second conserved V-encoded cysteine to the conserved J-encoded phenylalanine. The earlier analysis of 500 to 750 of the donors excluded any sequence lacking an unambiguous match to a single V gene segment. An earlier analysis of a few hundred of the donors called V segments functional above 56.7% productive rearrangements and segregating when the between-donor standard deviation exceeded 5%. A statistical classification framework was developed to diagnose cytomegalovirus status using the catalog of TCR beta chain sequences. A later analysis assigned V and J genes by comparing TCR nucleotide sequences with IMGT/GENE-DB human TR gene sequences. The TCRdist pipeline was used in a later analysis to assign CDR3 sequences and most-parsimonious VDJ recombination scenarios. A later analysis defined each TCR beta chain by its CDR3 amino acid sequence plus V-gene family, and excluded reads lacking a unique V-gene family. A later analysis removed 592 highly shared, low-generation-probability nucleotide sequences to deal with suspected cross-contamination and a sequencing artifact. A later analysis calculated a clonal expansion index for each public chain from normalized within-repertoire ranks of inferred template counts. A later analysis computed generation probabilities with a VDJ recombination model fitted to out-of-frame rearrangements, and checked the results against IGoR. In a later analysis, hypergeometric tests were used to score TCR-TCR, TCR-HLA and TCR-CMV co-occurrence, with a repertoire-size bias correction applied to TCR pairs. In a later analysis, false discovery rates were estimated by permuting HLA or CMV assignments 20 times. In a later analysis, co-occurring TCRs were grouped using DBSCAN, with TCRdist sequence similarity added in when clustering inside HLA-allele-positive subsets. Co-occurrence clustering excluded repertoires with fewer than 30,000 or more than 120,000 public chains, plus five with anomalous nucleotide sharing. The table was pulled from immuneACCESS by TCRdb, which kept in-frame rearrangements only. Such tables lose some clones; where checked, under half of the loss comes from unresolved V genes, and the rest has no known cause. The DNA was the basis for D and trimming; V, J and clone size are from that table. This sample gives around 170,000 clones in total; around 84% of them show up just once. The ten largest clones represent about 2.6% of the sample.

The sequence was obtained from a woman between 45 and 60 years old in good health and CMV-seropositive. Sequenced: PBMCs. The rearrangement joined TRBV5-1 to TRBJ2-1; 8 central bases correspond to TRBD2. CDR3 loop: CASSFFTAGANNEQFF. Read as DNA, the sequence is TGCGCCAGCAGCTTCTTCACAGCGGGGGCCAACAATGAGCAGTTCTTC. Beyond the CDR3, the reference TRBV5-1 and TRBJ2-1 genes provide the residues; the full variable domain reads: KAGVTQTPRYLIKTRGQQVTLSCSPISGHRSVSWYQQTPGQGLQFLFEYFSETQRNKGNFPGRFSGRQFSNSRSEMNVSTLELGDSALYLCASSFFTAGANNEQFFGPGTRLTVL.